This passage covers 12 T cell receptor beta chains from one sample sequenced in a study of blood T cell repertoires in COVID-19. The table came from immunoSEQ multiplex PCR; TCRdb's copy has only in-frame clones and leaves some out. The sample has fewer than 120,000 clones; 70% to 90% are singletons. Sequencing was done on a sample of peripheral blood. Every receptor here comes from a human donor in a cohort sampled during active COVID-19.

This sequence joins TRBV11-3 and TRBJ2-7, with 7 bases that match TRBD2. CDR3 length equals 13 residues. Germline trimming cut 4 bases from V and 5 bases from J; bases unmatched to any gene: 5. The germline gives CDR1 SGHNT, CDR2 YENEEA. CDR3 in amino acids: CASSSWGGNEQYF. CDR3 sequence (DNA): TGTGCCAGCAGCTCTTGGGGAGGGAACGAGCAGTACTTC.

This chain's CDR3 is CASSLAEIPYPAGEFF. The CDR3 DNA is TGTGCCAGCAGCTTAGCGGAGATCCCCTACCCAGCGGGCGAGTTCTTC. V gene TRBV7-9 combines with J gene TRBJ2-1, with TRBD2 as a possible D gene (6 bases). With 0 bases removed from V and 14 bases from J, the gap between germline ends came to 23 bases. The CDR3 has 16 residues. Germline V gene lookup returns CDR1 SEHNR and CDR2 FQNEAQ (reference sequence).

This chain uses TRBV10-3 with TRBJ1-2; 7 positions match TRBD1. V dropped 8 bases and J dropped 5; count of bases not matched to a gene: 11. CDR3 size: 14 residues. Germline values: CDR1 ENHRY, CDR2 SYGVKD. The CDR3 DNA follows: TGTGCCATCGGAGGGACAGCGAATACTTATGGCTACACCTTC. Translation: CAIGGTANTYGYTF.

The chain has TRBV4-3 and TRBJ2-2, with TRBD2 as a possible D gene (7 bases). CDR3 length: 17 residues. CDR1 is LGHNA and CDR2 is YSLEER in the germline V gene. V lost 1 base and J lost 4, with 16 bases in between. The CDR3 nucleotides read TGCGCCAGCAGCCAAGTCCCGGGGGGCGCGGGCACCGGGGAGCTGTTTTTT. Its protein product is CASSQVPGGAGTGELFF.

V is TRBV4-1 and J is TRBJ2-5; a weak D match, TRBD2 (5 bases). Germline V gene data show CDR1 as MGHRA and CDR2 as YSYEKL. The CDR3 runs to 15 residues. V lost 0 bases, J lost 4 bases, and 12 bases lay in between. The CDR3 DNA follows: TGCGCCAGCAGCCAAGATCTGAGCCGGGGAGAGACCCAGTACTTC. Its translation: CASSQDLSRGETQYF.

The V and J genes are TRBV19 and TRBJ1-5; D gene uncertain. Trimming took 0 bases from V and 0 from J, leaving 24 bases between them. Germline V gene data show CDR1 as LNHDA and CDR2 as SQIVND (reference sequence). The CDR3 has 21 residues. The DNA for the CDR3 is TGTGCCAGTAGTATAGATGGTCCGGGGATCGTGGGCCAATATAGCAATCAGCCCCAGCATTTT. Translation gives CASSIDGPGIVGQYSNQPQHF.

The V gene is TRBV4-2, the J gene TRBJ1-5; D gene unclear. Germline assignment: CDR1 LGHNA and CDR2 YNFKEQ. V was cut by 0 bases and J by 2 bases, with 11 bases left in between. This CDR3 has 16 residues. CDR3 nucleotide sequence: TGTGCCAGCAGCCAAGATACCCCCCGAGGCAATCAGCCCCAGCATTTT. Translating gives CASSQDTPRGNQPQHF.

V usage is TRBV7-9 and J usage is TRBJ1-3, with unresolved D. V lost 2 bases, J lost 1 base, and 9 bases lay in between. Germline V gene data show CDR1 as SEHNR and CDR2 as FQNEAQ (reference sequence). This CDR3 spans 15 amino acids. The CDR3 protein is CASSLMANSGNTIYF. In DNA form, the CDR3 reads TGTGCCAGCAGCTTAATGGCAAATTCTGGAAACACCATATATTTT.

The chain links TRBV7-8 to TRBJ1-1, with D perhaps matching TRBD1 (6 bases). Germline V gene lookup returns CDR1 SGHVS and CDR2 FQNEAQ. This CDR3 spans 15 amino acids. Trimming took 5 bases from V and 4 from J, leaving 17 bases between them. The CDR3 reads CASSLQFTGTTEAFF. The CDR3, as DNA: TGTGCCAGCAGCCTCCAATTTACAGGGACCACTGAAGCTTTCTTT.

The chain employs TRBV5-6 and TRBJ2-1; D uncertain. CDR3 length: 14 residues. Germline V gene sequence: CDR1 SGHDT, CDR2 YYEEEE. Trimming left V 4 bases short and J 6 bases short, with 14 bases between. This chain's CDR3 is CASSPRMGFNEQFF. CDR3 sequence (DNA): TGTGCCAGCAGCCCTAGAATGGGTTTCAATGAGCAGTTCTTC.

CDR3 protein: CATSRGAPNYGYTF. The CDR3 coding sequence is TGTGCCACCAGCAGAGGGGCACCTAACTATGGCTACACCTTC. The chain links TRBV15 to TRBJ1-2; no definite D call. Germline CDR1 reads LNHNV; CDR2 reads YYDKDF (reference sequence). The V gene lost 1 base and the J gene lost 0 bases, with 6 bases spanning the gap. The CDR3 is 14 amino acids.

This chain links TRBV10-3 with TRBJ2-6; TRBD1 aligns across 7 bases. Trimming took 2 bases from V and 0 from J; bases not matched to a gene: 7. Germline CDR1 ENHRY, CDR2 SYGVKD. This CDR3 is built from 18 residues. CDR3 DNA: TGTGCCATCAGTGAGACTTCGACAGGGAACTCTGGGGCCAACGTCCTGACTTTC. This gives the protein CAISETSTGNSGANVLTF.